A single sample gave rise to the 17 T cell receptor beta chains below, sequenced in a study of T cell repertoires in cytomegalovirus infection. TCRdb called the reads again in MiXCR, with one record for every CDR3 protein. The table lists about 570,000 distinct CDR3 sequences, around two fifths of them singletons, with over 45% in the top ten. These receptors are not linked to any known antigen. Specimen: cultured PBMCs, collected from culture after CMV antigen stimulation. These receptor sequences come from a human donor in good health (CMV status not recorded). Some clones in this sample may be carry-over from other donors' samples.

This clonotype was detected a few times. This chain links TRBV6-1 with TRBJ1-6; D is uncertain. Trimming took 2 bases from V and 10 from J, leaving 3 bases between them. The CDR3 totals 11 residues. Germline loops: CDR1 MNHNS, CDR2 SASEGT. The CDR3 DNA follows: TGTGCCAGCAGTGAATGGTCACCCCTCCACTTT. Its translation is CASSEWSPLHF.

CDR3 nucleotides: TGTGCCAGCAGCCCTCCGGGACTAGTCTCCTACAATGAGCAGTTCTTC. The encoded protein is CASSPPGLVSYNEQFF. The V gene is TRBV12-3 or TRBV12-4, the J gene TRBJ2-1; 8 bases agree with TRBD2. The CDR3 is 16 amino acids. V trimming: 6 bases; J trimming: 0 bases; junction bases outside the gene matches: 7.

This clonotype has only a few counts. This chain links TRBV7-2 with TRBJ2-1; D is possibly TRBD2 (5 bases). Trimming pared 1 base from V and 9 bases from J, leaving 13 bases between. CDR3 length: 14 amino acids. Germline V CDR1 and CDR2: SGHTA, FQGNSA. As DNA, the CDR3 is TGTGCCAGCAGCTTAGGACTAACCCCTCCTGAGCAGTTCTTC. It specifies CASSLGLTPPEQFF.

The V call is TRBV4-1, the J call TRBJ1-4; D uncertain. The germline CDR1 and CDR2 sequences are MGHRA and YSYEKL. V lost 4 bases and J lost 5, with 14 bases in between. This CDR3 has 15 residues. DNA for the CDR3: TGCGCCAGCAGCCTAGAAGGTAGAGGGAATGAAAAACTGTTTTTT. This encodes CASSLEGRGNEKLFF.

CDR3 region: CSATASTLTYEQYF. CDR3 in DNA: TGCAGTGCTACCGCATCTACACTCACCTACGAGCAGTACTTC. The chain links TRBV20-1 to TRBJ2-7; D remains ambiguous. Per the germline V gene, CDR1 is DFQATT and CDR2 is SNEGSKA (reference sequence). The CDR3 consists of 14 residues. The germline V and J ends were trimmed by 4 bases and 2 bases, with 15 bases remaining between them.

The chain joins TRBV7-2 to TRBJ2-5, with a weak D call TRBD1 (5 bases). Trimming shortened V by 5 bases and J by 6 bases, and 16 bases separated the two germline ends. The CDR3 sequence is 14 residues long. Germline V gene lookup returns CDR1 SGHTA and CDR2 FQGNSA. The CDR3 protein is CASSPRRQIQTQYF. In nucleotides, the CDR3 is TGTGCCAGCAGCCCTAGGCGACAGATCCAGACCCAGTACTTC.

V and J are TRBV20-1 and TRBJ2-3; D possibly corresponds to TRBD2 (6 bases). The CDR3 has 16 amino acids. Trimming removed 0 bases from V and 2 bases from J, with 15 bases in between. Germline V CDR1 and CDR2: DFQATT, SNEGSKA (reference sequence). DNA for the CDR3: TGCAGTGCTAGAGATCCGAATAGCGGAATCACAGATACGCAGTATTTT. Amino acid sequence: CSARDPNSGITDTQYF.

The rearrangement links TRBV27 to TRBJ2-7, with D tentatively TRBD2 (6 bases). Germline V lookup: CDR1 MNHEY, CDR2 SMNVEV (reference sequence). The CDR3 length is 14 residues. Trimming pared 5 bases from V and 6 bases from J, leaving 17 bases between. As DNA, the CDR3 is TGTGCCAGCAGTAATGCGGGGTTACGATCCGAGCAGTACTTC. This codes for CASSNAGLRSEQYF.

This chain joins TRBV7-2 and TRBJ2-2; maybe TRBD2 (5 bases). Trimming removed 7 bases at V and 4 bases at J, with 19 bases between. Germline V gene lookup returns CDR1 SGHTA and CDR2 FQGNSA. The CDR3 is 16 residues long. The CDR3 loop is CASTAPTKRTTGELFF. For the CDR3, the DNA is TGTGCCAGCACCGCCCCGACTAAACGTACCACCGGGGAGCTGTTTTTT.

This chain connects TRBV11-3 to TRBJ2-6; 7 positions agree with TRBD2. The trim removed 7 bases at V and 2 bases at J, leaving 5 bases unmatched. The germline CDR1 and CDR2 sequences are SGHNT and YENEEA. This CDR3 region has 15 residues. The CDR3 region has the DNA TGTGCCAGCACCCTAGCGGTGGCTGGGGCCAACGTCCTGACTTTC. Translating gives CASTLAVAGANVLTF.

This clonotype was seen many times. The chain couples TRBV7-2 to TRBJ2-3; D may be TRBD2 (5 bases). This CDR3 region has 14 residues. Germline lookup yields CDR1 SGHTA and CDR2 FQGNSA. V lost 3 bases and J 2 bases, leaving 9 bases between the germline ends. The CDR3 region is CASSFAGVTDTQYF. The CDR3 DNA follows: TGTGCCAGCAGCTTTGCCGGGGTCACAGATACGCAGTATTTT.

This sequence joins TRBV7-6 and TRBJ1-2; D ambiguous. This CDR3 has 14 amino acids. The V end was cut by 6 bases, the J end by 7 bases, with 18 bases between. The germline V gene has CDR1 SGHVS and CDR2 FNYEAQ. The CDR3 sequence is CASSPMGAGSGYTF. Written as DNA, the CDR3 is TGTGCCAGCAGTCCCATGGGCGCGGGCAGTGGCTACACCTTC.

This chain links TRBV12-3 or TRBV12-4 with TRBJ1-4; TRBD1 matches at 8 bases. V trimming: 6 bases; J trimming: 5 bases; junction bases outside the gene matches: 2. The CDR3 consists of 13 residues. CDR3 in DNA: TGTGCCAGCAGGCGGGACAGGAATGAAAAACTGTTTTTT. Its translation: CASRRDRNEKLFF.

V and J are TRBV12-3 or TRBV12-4 and TRBJ2-1; TRBD2 agrees at 9 bases. This CDR3 is 15 amino acids long. V lost 6 bases and J lost 7; bases outside the gene matches: 10. The CDR3 sequence: CASSRIAGVLNEQFF. The CDR3 DNA follows: TGTGCCAGCAGCCGCATAGCGGGAGTCCTGAATGAGCAGTTCTTC.

A few counts support this clonotype. This chain uses TRBV20-1 with TRBJ1-5, with TRBD1 identical over 8 bases. Germline V gene lookup returns CDR1 DFQATT and CDR2 SNEGSKA (reference sequence). V was pared by 6 bases and J by 4 bases, with 8 bases of the junction left unmatched. The CDR3 contains 14 residues. For the CDR3, the DNA is TGCAGTGCGATCGGGACAGGAGGGAATCAGCCCCAGCATTTT. Translated, it gives CSAIGTGGNQPQHF.

The rearrangement joins TRBV3-1 to TRBJ1-1; D may be TRBD1 (6 bases). Trimming removed 0 bases at V and 0 bases at J, with 8 bases between. The CDR3 contains 15 residues. Germline CDR1 is LGHDT and CDR2 is YNNKEL (reference sequence). CDR3 protein: CASSQDGDMNTEAFF. The CDR3 DNA reads as TGTGCCAGCAGCCAAGATGGGGACATGAACACTGAAGCTTTCTTT. The entire variable domain, with the rest obtained from reference TRBV3-1 and TRBJ1-1, is as follows: DTAVSQTPKYLVTQMGNDKSIKCEQNLGHDTMYWYKQDSKKFLKIMFSYNNKELIINETVPNRFSPKSPDKAHLNLHINSLELGDSAVYFCASSQDGDMNTEAFFGQGTRLTVV.

The genes are TRBV5-4 and TRBJ2-3, with 9 bases identical to TRBD2. Germline values: CDR1 SGHNT, CDR2 YYREEE (reference sequence). CDR3 length equals 16 residues. Germline trimming cut 4 bases from V and 2 bases from J; bases unmatched to any gene: 8. The CDR3 protein is CASSDKTSGFTDTQYF. The CDR3 DNA reads as TGTGCCAGCAGCGACAAGACTAGCGGATTCACAGATACGCAGTATTTT.